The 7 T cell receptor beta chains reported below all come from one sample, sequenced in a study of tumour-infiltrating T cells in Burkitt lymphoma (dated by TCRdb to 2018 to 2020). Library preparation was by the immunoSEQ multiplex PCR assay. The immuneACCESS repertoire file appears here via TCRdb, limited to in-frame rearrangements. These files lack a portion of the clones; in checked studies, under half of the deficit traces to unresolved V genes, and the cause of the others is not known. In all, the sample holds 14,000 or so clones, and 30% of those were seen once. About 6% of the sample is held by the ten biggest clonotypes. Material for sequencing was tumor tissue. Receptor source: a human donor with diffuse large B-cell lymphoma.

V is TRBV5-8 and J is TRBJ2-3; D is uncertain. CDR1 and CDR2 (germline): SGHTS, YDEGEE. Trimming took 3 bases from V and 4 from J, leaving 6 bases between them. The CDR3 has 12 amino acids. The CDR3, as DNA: TGTGCCAGCAGCTGGAGCGCAGATACGCAGTATTTT. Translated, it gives CASSWSADTQYF.

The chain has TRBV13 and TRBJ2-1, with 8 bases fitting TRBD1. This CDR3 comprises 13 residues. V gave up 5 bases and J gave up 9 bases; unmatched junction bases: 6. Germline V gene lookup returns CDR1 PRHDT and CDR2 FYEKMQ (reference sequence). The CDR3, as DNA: TGTGCCAGCAGCCCAGACGGACAGGGTGAGCAGTTCTTC. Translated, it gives CASSPDGQGEQFF.

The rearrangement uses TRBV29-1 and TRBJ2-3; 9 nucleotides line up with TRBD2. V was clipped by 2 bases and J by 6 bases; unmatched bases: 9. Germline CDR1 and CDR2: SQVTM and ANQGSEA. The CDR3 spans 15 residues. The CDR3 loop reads CSVESRAGGPDTQYF. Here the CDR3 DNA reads TGCAGCGTTGAATCAAGGGCGGGAGGGCCGGATACGCAGTATTTT.

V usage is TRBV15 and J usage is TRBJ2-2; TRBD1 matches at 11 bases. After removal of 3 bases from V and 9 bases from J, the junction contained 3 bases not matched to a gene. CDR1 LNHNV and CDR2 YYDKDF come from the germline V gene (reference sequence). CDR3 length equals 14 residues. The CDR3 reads CATSRGQGVRELFF. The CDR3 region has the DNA TGTGCCACCAGCAGGGGACAGGGGGTCAGGGAGCTGTTTTTT.

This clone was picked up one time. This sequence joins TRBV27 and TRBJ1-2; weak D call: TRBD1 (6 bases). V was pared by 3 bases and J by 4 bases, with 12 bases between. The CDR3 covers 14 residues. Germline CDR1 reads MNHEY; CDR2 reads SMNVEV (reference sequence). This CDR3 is CASSLTGTFYGYTF. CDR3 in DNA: TGTGCCAGCAGTTTGACCGGGACATTCTATGGCTACACCTTC.

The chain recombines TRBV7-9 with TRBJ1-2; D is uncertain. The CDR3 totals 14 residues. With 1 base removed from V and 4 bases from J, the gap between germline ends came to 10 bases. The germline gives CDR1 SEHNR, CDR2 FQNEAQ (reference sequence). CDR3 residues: CASSLVSYTYGYTF. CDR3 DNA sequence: TGTGCCAGCAGCTTAGTCAGCTATACCTATGGCTACACCTTC.

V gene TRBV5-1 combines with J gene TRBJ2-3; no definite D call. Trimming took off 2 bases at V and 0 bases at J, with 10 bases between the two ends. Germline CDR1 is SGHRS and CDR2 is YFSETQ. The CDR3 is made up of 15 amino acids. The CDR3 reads CASSLFPSSTDTQYF. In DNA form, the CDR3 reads TGCGCCAGCAGCTTATTCCCCTCTAGCACAGATACGCAGTATTTT.